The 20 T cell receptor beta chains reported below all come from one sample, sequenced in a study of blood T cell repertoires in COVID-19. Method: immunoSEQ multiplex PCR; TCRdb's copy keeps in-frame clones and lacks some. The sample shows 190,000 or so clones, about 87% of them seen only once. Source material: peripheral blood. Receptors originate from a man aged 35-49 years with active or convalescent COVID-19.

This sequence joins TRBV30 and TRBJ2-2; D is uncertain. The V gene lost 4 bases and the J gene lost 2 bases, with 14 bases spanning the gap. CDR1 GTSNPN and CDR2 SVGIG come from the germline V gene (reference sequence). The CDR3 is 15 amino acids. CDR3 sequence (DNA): TGTGCCTGGAAGCGTCCAGAGACCAACACCGGGGAGCTGTTTTTT. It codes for CAWKRPETNTGELFF. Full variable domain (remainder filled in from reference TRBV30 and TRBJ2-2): SQTIHQWPATLVQPVGSPLSLECTVEGTSNPNLYWYRQAAGRGLQLLFYSVGIGQISSEVPQNLSASRPQDRQFILSSKKLLLSDSGFYLCAWKRPETNTGELFFGEGSRLTVL.

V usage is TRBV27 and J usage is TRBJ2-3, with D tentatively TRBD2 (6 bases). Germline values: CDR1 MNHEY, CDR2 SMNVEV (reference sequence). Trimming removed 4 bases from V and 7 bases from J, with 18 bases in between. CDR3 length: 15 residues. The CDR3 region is CASSSPGLARHTQYF. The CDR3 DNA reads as TGTGCCAGCAGTTCACCGGGACTTGCCCGTCATACGCAGTATTTT.

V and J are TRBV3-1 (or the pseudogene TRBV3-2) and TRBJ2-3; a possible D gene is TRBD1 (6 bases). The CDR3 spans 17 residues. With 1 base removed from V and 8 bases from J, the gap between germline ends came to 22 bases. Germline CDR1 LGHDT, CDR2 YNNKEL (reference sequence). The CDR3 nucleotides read TGTGCCAGCAGCCAAGGCCTGGGCTCAGGGGCGTTGGGTACGCAGTATTTT. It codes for CASSQGLGSGALGTQYF.

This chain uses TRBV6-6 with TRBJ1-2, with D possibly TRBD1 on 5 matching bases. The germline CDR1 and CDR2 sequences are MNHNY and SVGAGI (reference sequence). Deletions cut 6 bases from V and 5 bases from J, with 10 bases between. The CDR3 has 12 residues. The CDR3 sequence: CASRRGLYGYTF. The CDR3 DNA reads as TGTGCCAGCAGAAGGGGCCTTTATGGCTACACCTTC.

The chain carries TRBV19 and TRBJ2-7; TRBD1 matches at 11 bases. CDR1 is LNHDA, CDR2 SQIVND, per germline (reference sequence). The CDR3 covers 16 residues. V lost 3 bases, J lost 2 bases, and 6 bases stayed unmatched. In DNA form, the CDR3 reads TGTGCCAGTAGTATTGGAGGACAGGGGGCTCCCTACGAGCAGTACTTC. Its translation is CASSIGGQGAPYEQYF.

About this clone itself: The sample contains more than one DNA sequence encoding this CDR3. The CDR3 DNA sequence: TGTGCCAGCAGCCGGGACAGGAACTATGGCTACACCTTC. Translating it yields CASSRDRNYGYTF. The rearrangement links TRBV6-5 to TRBJ1-2, with TRBD1 identical over 8 bases. The V and J ends lost 6 bases and 2 bases, in that order; junction bases with no gene match: 2. Germline V CDR1 and CDR2: MNHEY, SVGAGI. The CDR3 consists of 13 residues.

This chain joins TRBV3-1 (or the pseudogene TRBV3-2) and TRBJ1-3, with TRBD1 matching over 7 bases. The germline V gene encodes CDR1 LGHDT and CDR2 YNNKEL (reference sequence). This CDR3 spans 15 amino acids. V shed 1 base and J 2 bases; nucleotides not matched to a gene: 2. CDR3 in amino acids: CASSQAQGAGNTIYF. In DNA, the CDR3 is TGTGCCAGCAGCCAAGCTCAGGGGGCTGGAAACACCATATATTTT.

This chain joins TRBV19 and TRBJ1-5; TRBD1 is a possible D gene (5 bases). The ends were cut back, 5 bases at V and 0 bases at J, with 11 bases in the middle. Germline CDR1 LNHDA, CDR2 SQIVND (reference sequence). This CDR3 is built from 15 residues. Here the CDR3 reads CASSLQENSNQPQHF. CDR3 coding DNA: TGTGCCAGTAGTTTACAGGAGAATAGCAATCAGCCCCAGCATTTT.

CDR3 sequence reads: CASSTDTNYGYTF. The CDR3 DNA reads as TGTGCCAGTAGTACCGACACTAACTATGGCTACACCTTC. The chain has TRBV19 and TRBJ1-2; D uncertain. V lost 4 bases and J 0 bases, leaving 6 bases between the germline ends. Germline V CDR1 and CDR2: LNHDA, SQIVND (reference sequence). The CDR3 is 13 amino acids.

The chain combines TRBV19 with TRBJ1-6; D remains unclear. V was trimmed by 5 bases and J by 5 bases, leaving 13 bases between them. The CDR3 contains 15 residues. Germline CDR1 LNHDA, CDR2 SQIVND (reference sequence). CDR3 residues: CASSFSGVNNSPLHF. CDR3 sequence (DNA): TGTGCCAGTAGTTTTTCAGGCGTAAATAATTCACCCCTCCACTTT.

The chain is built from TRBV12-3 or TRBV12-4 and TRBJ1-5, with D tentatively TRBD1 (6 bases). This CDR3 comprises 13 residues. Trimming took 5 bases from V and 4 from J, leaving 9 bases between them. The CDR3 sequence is CASSLDRNQPQHF. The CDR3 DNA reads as TGTGCCAGCAGTCTGGACAGAAATCAGCCCCAGCATTTT.

As DNA, the CDR3 is TGTGCCAGCAGCGTCCTCAGCGCCCGATCCTACAATGAGCAGTTCTTC. Protein product: CASSVLSARSYNEQFF. The chain employs TRBV6-6 and TRBJ2-1; D gene unclear. The V gene's germline CDR1 is MNHNY and CDR2 SVGAGI (reference sequence). The CDR3 spans 16 residues. V gave up 6 bases and J gave up 1 base, with 16 bases separating them.

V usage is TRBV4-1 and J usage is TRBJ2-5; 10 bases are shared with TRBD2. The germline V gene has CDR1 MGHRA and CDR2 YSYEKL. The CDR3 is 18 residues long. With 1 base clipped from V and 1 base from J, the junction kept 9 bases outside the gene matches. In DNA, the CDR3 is TGCGCCAGCAGCCAAGTCTTTAGCGGGGGGCAATTCCAAGAGACCCAGTACTTC. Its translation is CASSQVFSGGQFQETQYF.

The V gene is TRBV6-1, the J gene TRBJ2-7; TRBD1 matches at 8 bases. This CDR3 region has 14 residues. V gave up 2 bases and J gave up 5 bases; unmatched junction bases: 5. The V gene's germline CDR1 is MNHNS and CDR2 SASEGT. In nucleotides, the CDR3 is TGTGCCAGCAGTGAAAGGCAGGGGGCTGACGAGCAGTACTTC. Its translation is CASSERQGADEQYF.

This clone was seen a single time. CDR3 loop: CASSRRQGFEKLFF. The CDR3 DNA reads as TGTGCCAGCAGCCGCCGACAGGGATTTGAAAAACTGTTTTTT. The chain employs TRBV3-1 (or the pseudogene TRBV3-2) and TRBJ1-4, with TRBD1 identical over 7 bases. The germline gives CDR1 LGHDT, CDR2 YNNKEL (reference sequence). V gave up 4 bases and J gave up 7 bases; unmatched junction bases: 6. There are 14 residues in the CDR3.

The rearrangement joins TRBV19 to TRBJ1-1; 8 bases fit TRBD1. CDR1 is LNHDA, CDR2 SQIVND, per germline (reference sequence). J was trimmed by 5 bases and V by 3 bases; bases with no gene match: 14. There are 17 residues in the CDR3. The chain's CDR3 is CASSMGLQGARGTEAFF. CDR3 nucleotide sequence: TGTGCCAGTAGTATGGGCTTGCAGGGGGCAAGAGGAACTGAAGCTTTCTTT.

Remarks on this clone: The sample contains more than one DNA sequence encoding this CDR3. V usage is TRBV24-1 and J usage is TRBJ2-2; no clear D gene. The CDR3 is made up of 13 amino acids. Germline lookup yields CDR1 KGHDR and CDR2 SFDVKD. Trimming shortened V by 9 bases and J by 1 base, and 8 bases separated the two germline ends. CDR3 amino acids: CATGQENTGELFF. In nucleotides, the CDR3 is TGTGCCACCGGGCAGGAGAACACCGGGGAGCTGTTTTTT.

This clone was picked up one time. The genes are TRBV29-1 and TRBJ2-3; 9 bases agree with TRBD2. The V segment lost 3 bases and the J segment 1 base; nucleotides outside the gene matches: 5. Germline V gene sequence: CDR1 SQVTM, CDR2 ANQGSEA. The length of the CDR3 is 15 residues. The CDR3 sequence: CSVDSSGEGTDTQYF. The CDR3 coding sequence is TGCAGCGTTGATTCTAGCGGGGAGGGCACAGATACGCAGTATTTT.

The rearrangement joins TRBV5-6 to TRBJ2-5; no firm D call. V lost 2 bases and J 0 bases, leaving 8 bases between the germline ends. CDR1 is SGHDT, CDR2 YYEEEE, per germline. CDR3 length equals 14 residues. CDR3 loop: CASSFFTDQETQYF. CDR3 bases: TGTGCCAGCAGCTTTTTCACTGACCAAGAGACCCAGTACTTC.

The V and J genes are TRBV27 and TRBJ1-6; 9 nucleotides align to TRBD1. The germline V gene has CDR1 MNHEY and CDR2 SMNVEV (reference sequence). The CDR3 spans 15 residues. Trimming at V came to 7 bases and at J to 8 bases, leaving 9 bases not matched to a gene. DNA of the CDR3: TGTGCCAGCACTCCGGAAGGACAGGGGCATTCACCCCTCCACTTT. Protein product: CASTPEGQGHSPLHF.